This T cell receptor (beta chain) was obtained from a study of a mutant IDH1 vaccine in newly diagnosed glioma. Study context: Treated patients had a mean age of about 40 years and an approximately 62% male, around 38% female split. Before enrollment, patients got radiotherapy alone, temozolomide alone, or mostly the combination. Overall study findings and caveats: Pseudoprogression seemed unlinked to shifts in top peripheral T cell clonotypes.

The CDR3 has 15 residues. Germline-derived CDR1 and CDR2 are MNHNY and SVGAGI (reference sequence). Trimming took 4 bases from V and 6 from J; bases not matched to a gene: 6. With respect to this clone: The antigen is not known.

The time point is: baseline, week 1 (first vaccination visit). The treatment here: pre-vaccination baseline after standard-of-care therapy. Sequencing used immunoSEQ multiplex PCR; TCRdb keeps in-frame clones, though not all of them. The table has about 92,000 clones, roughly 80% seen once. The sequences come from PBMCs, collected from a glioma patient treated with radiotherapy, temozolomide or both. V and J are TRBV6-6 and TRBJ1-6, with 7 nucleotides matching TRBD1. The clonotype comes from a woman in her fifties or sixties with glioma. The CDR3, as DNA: TGTGCCAGCAGTTCCTCCGGGACAGTTAATTCACCCCTCCACTTT. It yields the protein CASSSSGTVNSPLHF.